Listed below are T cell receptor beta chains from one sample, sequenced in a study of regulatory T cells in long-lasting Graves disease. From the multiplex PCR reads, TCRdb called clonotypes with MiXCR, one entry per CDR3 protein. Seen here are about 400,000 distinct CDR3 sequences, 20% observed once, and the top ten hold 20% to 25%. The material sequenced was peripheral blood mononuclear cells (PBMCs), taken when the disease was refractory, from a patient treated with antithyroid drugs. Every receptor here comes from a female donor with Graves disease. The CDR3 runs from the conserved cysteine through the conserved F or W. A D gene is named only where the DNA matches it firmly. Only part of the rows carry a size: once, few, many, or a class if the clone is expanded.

CASSDGAERAGELFF,TGTGCCAGCAGCGACGGCGCGGAGCGGGCCGGGGAGCTGTTTTTT,TRBJ2-2,few,-,TRBV13,15
CASSLERLAGSETQYF,TGTGCCAGCAGCTTAGAACGACTAGCGGGGTCAGAGACCCAGTACTTC,TRBJ2-5,once,TRBD2,TRBV11-2,16
CASSQREAGAGYTF,TGTGCCAGCAGCCAAAGGGAGGCGGGAGCAGGCTACACCTTC,TRBJ1-2,-,-,TRBV4-2,14
CASSYSRGSGELFF,TGTGCCAGCAGTTACTCTAGGGGATCCGGGGAGCTGTTTTTT,TRBJ2-2,-,-,TRBV6-2/TRBV6-3,14
CASSLIFTKLDTF,TGCGCCAGCAGCTTGATCTTCACCAAGTTGGACACCTTC,TRBJ1-2,few,-,TRBV5-1,13
CASSLLQGLETQYF,TGTGCCAGCAGCTTGTTACAGGGCCTTGAGACCCAGTACTTC,TRBJ2-5,-,-,TRBV5-5,14
CASSNGQRLSSYEQYF,TGCGCCAGCTCTAATGGACAGCGATTGAGCTCCTACGAGCAGTACTTC,TRBJ2-7,-,-,TRBV10-1,16
CATSTGLGNTGELFF,TGTGCCACCAGTACGGGACTAGGGAACACCGGGGAGCTGTTTTTT,TRBJ2-2,-,TRBD2,TRBV11-3,15
CASSYSSRGPSSPLHF,TGTGCCAGCAGTTACTCGAGCAGGGGGCCTAGTTCACCCCTCCACTTT,TRBJ1-6,-,TRBD1,TRBV6-2/TRBV6-3,16
CASSQASSGYYEQYF,TGCGCCAGCAGCCAAGCGTCTAGCGGGTACTACGAGCAGTACTTC,TRBJ2-7,-,TRBD2,TRBV4-1,15
CASSLSLGVGNQPQHF,TGTGCCAGCAGTTTATCGTTGGGAGTGGGCAATCAGCCCCAGCATTTT,TRBJ1-5,many,-,TRBV27,16
CASSITSTDTQYF,TGTGCCAGCAGTATCACTAGCACAGATACGCAGTATTTT,TRBJ2-3,-,-,TRBV27,13
CASEGSSQETQYF,TGTGCCAGTGAAGGCAGTTCACAAGAGACCCAGTACTTC,TRBJ2-5,-,-,TRBV6-1,13
CASSSEGVAFF,TGTGCCAGCAGCTCTGAAGGCGTTGCTTTCTTT,TRBJ1-1,-,-,TRBV11-2,11
CASSLVRGGNNEAFF,TGTGCCAGCAGTTTAGTCCGCGGGGGGAATAATGAAGCTTTCTTT,TRBJ1-1,many,-,TRBV28,15
CSVELRGLGHNEQFF,TGCAGCGTAGAGCTCCGGGGCCTAGGTCACAATGAGCAGTTCTTC,TRBJ2-1,-,-,TRBV29-1,15
CASGLAGVSETQYF,TGTGCCAGTGGACTAGCGGGAGTATCGGAGACCCAGTACTTC,TRBJ2-5,few,TRBD2,TRBV19,14
CSVERGEDYGYTF,TGCAGCGTTGAACGTGGGGAGGACTATGGCTACACCTTC,TRBJ1-2,few,-,TRBV29-1,13
CASRGVSNQETQYF,TGTGCCAGCAGGGGTGTGAGTAACCAAGAGACCCAGTACTTC,TRBJ2-5,many,-,TRBV6-1,14
CASSPTTSWYEQYF,TGTGCCAGCTCACCAACGACTAGTTGGTACGAGCAGTACTTC,TRBJ2-7,many,-,TRBV18,14
CTSSFSRTLLYEQYF,TGTACCAGCAGCTTCTCCAGGACCTTATTATACGAGCAGTACTTC,TRBJ2-7,-,-,TRBV5-5,15
CASSLEDFMNTEAFF,TGCGCCAGCTCATTGGAAGACTTCATGAACACTGAAGCTTTCTTT,TRBJ1-1,few,-,TRBV5-1,15
CSVEGPGVRTEAFF,TGCAGCGTTGAAGGGCCAGGGGTGAGGACTGAAGCTTTCTTT,TRBJ1-1,-,-,TRBV29-1,14
CSVEIQGAFYEQYF,TGCAGCGTGGAAATTCAGGGGGCTTTCTACGAGCAGTACTTC,TRBJ2-7,few,TRBD1,TRBV29-1,14
CASTHGQGSYEQYF,TGTGCCAGCACCCATGGACAGGGATCCTACGAGCAGTACTTC,TRBJ2-7,many,TRBD1,TRBV2,14
CASSYYRLSGRASGSGANVLTF,TGTGCCAGCAGTTACTATCGACTAAGCGGGAGGGCCTCGGGGTCTGGGGCCAACGTCCTGACTTTC,TRBJ2-6,many,TRBD2,TRBV6-2/TRBV6-3,22
CASSLQANEKLFF,TGCGCCAGCAGCTTACAGGCTAATGAAAAACTGTTTTTT,TRBJ1-4,few,-,TRBV5-1,13
CSVEDRSRAQETQYF,TGCAGCGTTGAAGATCGTAGCAGGGCTCAAGAGACCCAGTACTTC,TRBJ2-5,many,-,TRBV29-1,15
CSVEIEGNTEAFF,TGCAGCGTTGAAATAGAGGGGAACACTGAAGCTTTCTTT,TRBJ1-1,many,-,TRBV29-1,13
CASSLLAGGEQYF,TGTGCCAGCAGTCTACTAGCGGGTGGGGAGCAGTACTTC,TRBJ2-7,-,TRBD2,TRBV6-1,13
CASIGIGYTGELFF,TGTGCCAGCATAGGGATCGGTTACACCGGGGAGCTGTTTTTT,TRBJ2-2,many,-,TRBV11-2,14
CASSQEEGSYEQYF,TGCGCCAGCAGCCAAGAGGAGGGCTCCTACGAGCAGTACTTC,TRBJ2-7,-,-,TRBV4-3,14
CASQGAYEQYF,TGCGCCAGCCAGGGGGCCTACGAGCAGTACTTC,TRBJ2-7,-,TRBD1,TRBV10-2,11
CASSQGGTGQGQNIQYF,TGTGCCAGCAGCCAAGGGGGGACAGGCCAGGGGCAAAACATTCAGTACTTC,TRBJ2-4,-,TRBD1,TRBV4-2,17
CAWSSGINNQPQHF,TGTGCCTGGAGTAGTGGAATAAACAATCAGCCCCAGCATTTT,TRBJ1-5,-,-,TRBV30,14
CASSPYTAHEAFF,TGTGCCAGCAGCCCTTACACCGCTCATGAAGCTTTCTTT,TRBJ1-1,few,-,TRBV3-1,13
CASSPGRIQPQHF,TGTGCCAGCAGCCCCGGGCGAATCCAGCCCCAGCATTTT,TRBJ1-5,many,-,TRBV6-1,13
CASSRSPPGQGASYTF,TGTGCCAGCAGTCGGAGTCCCCCGGGACAGGGTGCAAGCTACACCTTC,TRBJ1-2,many,TRBD1,TRBV7-3,16
CASSLEGLPYSPLHF,TGTGCCAGCAGCTTAGAGGGGCTACCCTATTCACCCCTCCACTTT,TRBJ1-6,many,-,TRBV7-2,15
CASSSNRDLDGANVLTF,TGTGCCAGCAGCTCCAACCGGGACCTAGATGGGGCCAACGTCCTGACTTTC,TRBJ2-6,many,-,TRBV11-2,17
CSVEDPVGTSGEQYF,TGCAGCGTTGAAGATCCCGTAGGGACTAGCGGCGAGCAGTACTTC,TRBJ2-7,-,TRBD2,TRBV29-1,15
CASSPDRGQGGELFF,TGTGCCAGCAGCCCGGACAGGGGGCAGGGCGGGGAGCTGTTTTTT,TRBJ2-2,-,TRBD1,TRBV7-3,15
CASSPGVVYGYTF,TGCGCCAGCAGCCCAGGGGTAGTATATGGCTACACCTTC,TRBJ1-2,once,-,TRBV4-1,13